The next 5 T cell receptor beta chains were all read from a single sample in a study of T-cell memory formation after mild COVID-19. TCRdb processed the 5' RACE reads anew with MiXCR; each CDR3 protein has one entry. The sample records tens of thousands of distinct CDR3 sequences, 6% to 8.5% being singletons. The sequencing sample was made of PBMCs or a T cell subset sorted from them (not recorded which). The source of these receptors is an adult who had mild COVID-19 (a few samples of this study predate the infection). Cell type and time point are not known.

This clonotype was picked up many times. The genes are TRBV7-2 and TRBJ2-5; no clear D gene. In germline, CDR1 is SGHTA, CDR2 FQGNSA. There are 13 residues in the CDR3. Deletions cut 4 bases from V and 1 base from J, with 7 bases between. The CDR3 DNA is TGTGCCAGCAGCTCATCCCTCCAAGAGACCCAGTACTTC. Translation: CASSSSLQETQYF.

There are many counts of this clonotype. This sequence joins TRBV7-6 and TRBJ2-7; D is undetermined. CDR3 size: 13 residues. Germline V lookup: CDR1 SGHVS, CDR2 FNYEAQ. V lost 0 bases to trimming and J lost 2 bases, with 5 bases between them. The CDR3 coding sequence is TGTGCCAGCAGCTTAGCAGGGACCTACGAGCAGTACTTC. Amino acid sequence: CASSLAGTYEQYF.

This clonotype was found a few times. The chain links TRBV19 to TRBJ2-1, with a weak D call TRBD1 (5 bases). The CDR3 sequence is 14 residues long. V lost 5 bases and J lost 2, with 10 bases in between. CDR1 is LNHDA, CDR2 SQIVND, per germline (reference sequence). This CDR3 reads CASSVGQTYNEQFF. As DNA, the CDR3 is TGTGCCAGTAGTGTGGGGCAGACCTACAATGAGCAGTTCTTC. Drawing the rest from reference TRBV19 and TRBJ2-1, the complete variable domain is DGGITQSPKYLFRKEGQNVTLSCEQNLNHDAMYWYRQDPGQGLRLIYYSQIVNDFQKGDIAEGYSVSREKKESFPLTVTSAQKNPTAFYLCASSVGQTYNEQFFGPGTRLTVL.

The chain carries TRBV28 and TRBJ1-2; D ambiguous. The CDR3 is 13 amino acids. Deletions cut 1 base from V and 5 bases from J, with 8 bases between. CDR1 and CDR2 from the germline V gene are MDHEN and SYDVKM. The CDR3 region has the DNA TGTGCCAGCAGTTTATTGGTTGTGTATGGCTACACCTTC. Protein sequence: CASSLLVVYGYTF.

This clonotype occurred a few times. The gene calls are TRBV2 and TRBJ1-1; D uncertain. The CDR3 has 11 residues. CDR1 is SNHLY, CDR2 FYNNEI, per germline. V dropped 6 bases and J dropped 8 bases, with 10 bases sitting between them. The CDR3, as DNA: TGTGCCAGCAGCGTACTCAAAGAAGCTTTCTTT. Protein product: CASSVLKEAFF.